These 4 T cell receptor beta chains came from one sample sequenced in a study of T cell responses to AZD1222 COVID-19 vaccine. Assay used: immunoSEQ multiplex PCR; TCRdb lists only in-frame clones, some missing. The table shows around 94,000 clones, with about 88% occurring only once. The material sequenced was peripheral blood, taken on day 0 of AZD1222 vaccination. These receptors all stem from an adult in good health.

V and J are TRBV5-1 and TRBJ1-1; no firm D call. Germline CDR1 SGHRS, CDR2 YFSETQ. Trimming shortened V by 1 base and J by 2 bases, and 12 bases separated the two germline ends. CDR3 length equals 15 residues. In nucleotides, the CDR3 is TGCGCCAGCAGCTTGATCCCGGGCGTAAACACTGAAGCTTTCTTT. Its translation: CASSLIPGVNTEAFF.

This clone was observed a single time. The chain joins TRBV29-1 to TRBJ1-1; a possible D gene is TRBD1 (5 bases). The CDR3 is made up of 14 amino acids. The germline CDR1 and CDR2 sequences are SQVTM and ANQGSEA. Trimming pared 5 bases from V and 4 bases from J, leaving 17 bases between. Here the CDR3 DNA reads TGCAGCGTTAGCCCCCCCACAGGTACCACTGAAGCTTTCTTT. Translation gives CSVSPPTGTTEAFF.

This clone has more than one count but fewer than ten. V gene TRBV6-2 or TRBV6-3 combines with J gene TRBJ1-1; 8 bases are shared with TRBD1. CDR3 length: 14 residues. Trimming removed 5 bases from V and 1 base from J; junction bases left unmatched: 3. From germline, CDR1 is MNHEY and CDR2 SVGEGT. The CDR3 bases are TGTGCCAGCAGTGTCAGGGGGCCGAACACTGAAGCTTTCTTT. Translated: CASSVRGPNTEAFF.

The CDR3 loop is CASSKGLGQGQNSPLHF. Here the CDR3 DNA reads TGTGCCAGCAGCAAGGGGCTAGGGCAGGGGCAGAATTCACCCCTCCACTTT. J is TRBJ1-6 and V is TRBV21-1; the DNA was not compared with TRBD1, the D call given in the table. TRBV21-1 is flagged as a pseudogene. The length of the CDR3 is 17 residues.